This record covers a single T cell receptor (beta chain). These data belong to a study of cytomegalovirus exposure and HLA in healthy donors. As for the study in general: Earlier sequencing of approximately 200 million T cells yielded 120 million or so unique TCR beta sequences.

Trimming cost V 3 bases and J 3 bases, with 11 bases left between them. The CDR3 spans 14 residues. CDR1 is SGHTA and CDR2 is FQGNSA in the germline V gene. Both 60 Vbeta primers and 13 Jbeta primers went into the PCR. The repertoire was sequenced with immunoSEQ multiplex PCR; TCRdb's copy has only in-frame clones and lacks some. The table has roughly 110,000 clones, over 65% seen once. Sequences were obtained from PBMCs. The chain is built from TRBV7-2 and TRBJ1-2; no reliable D call. This receptor was identified in a woman aged 18-29 years in good health and CMV-seronegative. The CDR3 sequence is CASSLDSEDYGYTF. CDR3 nucleotides: TGTGCCAGCAGCTTGGATTCGGAGGACTATGGCTACACCTTC.